Following are 32 T cell receptor beta chains from one sample sequenced in a study of response to subunit inactivated influenza vaccine. TCRdb independently ran MiXCR on the RT-PCR reads; one entry per CDR3 protein. The repertoire holds 550,000 to 800,000 distinct CDR3 sequences, with about 14% as singletons. The sample was PBMCs from blood, taken 14 days before vaccination. The source of these receptors is a man in his forties or fifties who received an inactivated influenza vaccine.

A few counts support this clonotype. The chain uses TRBV11-2 and TRBJ2-1; D remains unclear. Trimming stripped 5 bases from V and 7 bases from J, with 12 bases between. The CDR3 is 13 residues long. CDR1 is SGHAT and CDR2 is FQNNGV in the germline V gene. The CDR3 nucleotides read TGTGCCAGCAGCCCCGGGTCGGGTAATGAGCAGTTCTTC. It encodes CASSPGSGNEQFF.

This clonotype was observed a handful of times. This sequence joins TRBV28 and TRBJ1-5; the D is unclear. The CDR3 contains 16 residues. Germline V gene lookup returns CDR1 MDHEN and CDR2 SYDVKM. Trimming left V 1 base short and J 1 base short, with 11 bases between. CDR3 coding DNA: TGTGCCAGCAGTTTATATCATGGGGTGAGCAATCAGCCCCAGCATTTT. It translates to CASSLYHGVSNQPQHF.

This clonotype was seen more than once but under ten times. The chain recombines TRBV7-2 with TRBJ2-3; either TRBD1 or TRBD2 may supply D (5 bases each). Germline V gene data show CDR1 as SGHTA and CDR2 as FQGNSA. V was clipped by 2 bases and J by 6 bases, with 15 bases between them. This CDR3 contains 15 residues. The CDR3 coding sequence is TGTGCCAGCAGCTTAAAGGTGCTAGCAGGGGATACGCAGTATTTT. This sequence encodes CASSLKVLAGDTQYF.

In its sample, this clonotype was seen a few times. The rearrangement links TRBV5-5 to TRBJ1-5, with D perhaps matching TRBD1 (5 bases). The CDR3 is 14 amino acids. The V gene lost 4 bases and the J gene lost 6 bases, with 14 bases spanning the gap. CDR1 is SGHKS, CDR2 YYEKEE, per germline (reference sequence). The DNA for the CDR3 is TGTGCCAGCAGCCTGGTGGGGGTGGGTCAGCCCCAGCATTTT. Protein sequence: CASSLVGVGQPQHF.

This chain joins TRBV4-1 and TRBJ1-5; D is perhaps TRBD1 (6 bases). The germline V and J ends were trimmed by 4 bases and 6 bases, with 19 bases remaining between them. The CDR3 is 16 amino acids. Germline lookup yields CDR1 MGHRA and CDR2 YSYEKL. CDR3: CASSPEQGLIIQPQHF. The CDR3 DNA sequence: TGCGCCAGCAGCCCCGAACAGGGATTAATCATTCAGCCCCAGCATTTT.

The V and J genes are TRBV20-1 and TRBJ2-7, with D maybe TRBD2 (5 bases). CDR3 length: 14 residues. Germline V gene sequence: CDR1 DFQATT, CDR2 SNEGSKA (reference sequence). V shed 3 bases and J shed 2 bases, with 14 bases lying between them. The DNA for the CDR3 is TGCAGTGCTAGGGACCCGACGGGAACCTACGAGCAGTACTTC. Its protein is CSARDPTGTYEQYF.

This clonotype was detected only a few times. V and J are TRBV19 and TRBJ2-3; a possible D gene is TRBD2 (6 bases). The CDR3 runs to 13 residues. Trimming took 2 bases from V and 3 from J, leaving 6 bases between them. Germline CDR1 reads LNHDA; CDR2 reads SQIVND (reference sequence). The CDR3 loop reads CASSIRETDTQYF. For the CDR3, the DNA is TGTGCCAGTAGTATACGGGAGACAGATACGCAGTATTTT.

This clonotype was observed a few times. J is TRBJ1-5 and V is TRBV18; 7 bases are shared with TRBD1. Trimming removed 3 bases from V and 6 bases from J; junction bases left unmatched: 5. Germline V gene data show CDR1 as KGHSH and CDR2 as LQKENI. The CDR3 contains 14 residues. The CDR3 sequence: CASSPQGVSQPQHF. The CDR3 bases are TGTGCCAGCTCACCTCAGGGGGTTTCTCAGCCCCAGCATTTT.

The chain combines TRBV7-2 with TRBJ2-3; TRBD1 aligns across 7 bases. This CDR3 region has 14 residues. V dropped 5 bases and J dropped 2; count of bases not matched to a gene: 4. CDR1 and CDR2 from the germline V gene are SGHTA and FQGNSA. CDR3 coding DNA: TGTGCCAGCAGCACGGGACAGTTCACAGATACGCAGTATTTT. Its translation: CASSTGQFTDTQYF.

This clonotype was observed many times. The chain recombines TRBV12-3 or TRBV12-4 with TRBJ2-2; D unresolved. The CDR3 spans 12 residues. The ends were cut back, 2 bases at V and 5 bases at J, with 3 bases in the middle. CDR3 coding DNA: TGTGCCAGCAGTTTATGGACCGGGGAGCTGTTTTTT. This codes for CASSLWTGELFF.

The chain uses TRBV20-1 and TRBJ2-5; perhaps D is TRBD1 or TRBD2 (6 bases each). V was shortened by 5 bases and J by 5 bases, with 21 bases between the two germline ends. This CDR3 spans 15 amino acids. Germline V gene sequence: CDR1 DFQATT, CDR2 SNEGSKA (reference sequence). CDR3 nucleotide sequence: TGCAGTGCTGGGACGGGGGCTGATGTGTTGGAGACCCAGTACTTC. Its translation is CSAGTGADVLETQYF.

The chain combines TRBV12-3 or TRBV12-4 with TRBJ1-1; TRBD1 aligns across 8 bases. V was pared by 4 bases and J by 0 bases, with 10 bases of the junction left unmatched. This CDR3 is built from 17 residues. The CDR3 DNA reads as TGTGCCAGCAGTTCCACGGGACAGGCAACTTTGAACACTGAAGCTTTCTTT. Its translation is CASSSTGQATLNTEAFF.

In this sample, this clonotype turned up many times. The chain joins TRBV29-1 to TRBJ2-2; TRBD2 might be the D (6 bases). The CDR3 consists of 15 residues. Trimming stripped 1 base from V and 6 bases from J, with 15 bases between. In germline, CDR1 is SQVTM, CDR2 ANQGSEA. The CDR3 DNA is TGCAGCGTTGAAGGGATCGGGAGTGTAGCCGGGGAGCTGTTTTTT. The encoded protein is CSVEGIGSVAGELFF.

The rearrangement links TRBV28 to TRBJ2-7; TRBD1 aligns across 11 bases. The CDR3 runs to 17 residues. The V gene end was trimmed by 4 bases and the J gene end by 4 bases; junction bases not matched to a gene: 12. Per germline, CDR1 MDHEN and CDR2 SYDVKM. The CDR3 nucleotides are TGTGCCAGCAGTTCCTCGCCGGGACAGGGGGTCGGTTACGAGCAGTACTTC. Translation: CASSSSPGQGVGYEQYF. The full variable domain, in which reference TRBV28 and TRBJ2-7 provide the parts outside the CDR3, is DVKVTQSSRYLVKRTGEKVFLECVQDMDHENMFWYRQDPGLGLRLIYFSYDVKMKEKGDIPEGYSVSREKKERFSLILESASTNQTSMYLCASSSSPGQGVGYEQYFGPGTRLTVT.

The chain employs TRBV2 and TRBJ1-1; D uncertain. Trimming took 10 bases from V and 3 from J, leaving 15 bases between them. This CDR3 region has 13 residues. CDR1 is SNHLY, CDR2 FYNNEI, per germline. The CDR3, as DNA: TGTGCCACCCGGCCCGGGCTACACACTGAAGCTTTCTTT. Translation gives CATRPGLHTEAFF. Using reference TRBV2 and TRBJ1-1 for the parts outside the CDR3, the full variable domain is EPEVTQTPSHQVTQMGQEVILRCVPISNHLYFYWYRQILGQKVEFLVSFYNNEISEKSEIFDDQFSVERPDGSNFTLKIRSTKLEDSAMYFCATRPGLHTEAFFGQGTRLTVV.

The V and J genes are TRBV12-3 or TRBV12-4 and TRBJ2-3; 8 bases map to TRBD2. The J segment lost 3 bases and the V segment lost 5 bases, leaving 7 bases of the junction unmatched. This CDR3 has 15 residues. CDR3 in amino acids: CASSDGGEWTDTQYF. CDR3 nucleotides: TGTGCCAGCAGTGACGGGGGGGAGTGGACAGATACGCAGTATTTT.

The rearrangement links TRBV2 to TRBJ2-2; D remains ambiguous. CDR1 and CDR2 (germline): SNHLY, FYNNEI. Trimming took off 4 bases at V and 0 bases at J, with 9 bases between the two ends. There are 15 residues in the CDR3. CDR3 nucleotide sequence: TGTGCCAGCAGTGCGGAGAATCCGAACACCGGGGAGCTGTTTTTT. This sequence encodes CASSAENPNTGELFF.

The rearrangement uses TRBV4-1 and TRBJ2-1; a weak D match, TRBD1 (5 bases). The V end lost 4 bases, the J end lost 1 base, and 17 bases lay between the germline ends. This CDR3 has 17 residues. Germline loops: CDR1 MGHRA, CDR2 YSYEKL. The CDR3 loop is CASSPGDSYRSYNEQFF. The CDR3 DNA reads as TGCGCCAGCAGCCCAGGAGACAGTTATAGGTCCTACAATGAGCAGTTCTTC.

V is TRBV5-6 and J is TRBJ2-7, with D possibly matching TRBD2 (6 bases). Germline lookup yields CDR1 SGHDT and CDR2 YYEEEE. V was pared by 4 bases and J by 9 bases, with 14 bases between. The CDR3 extends over 12 amino acids. Written as DNA, the CDR3 is TGTGCCAGCAGCCCCGGGACTTATAGGCAGTACTTC. Translation gives CASSPGTYRQYF.

This clonotype was seen a few times. The rearrangement uses TRBV29-1 and TRBJ1-3; D unclear. This CDR3 has 15 amino acids. The ends were cut back, 6 bases at V and 2 bases at J, with 17 bases in the middle. Per the germline V gene, CDR1 is SQVTM and CDR2 is ANQGSEA. DNA for the CDR3: TGCAGCGTCGCCCAATCTGATCACGCTGGAAACACCATATATTTT. This encodes CSVAQSDHAGNTIYF.

This clonotype occurred a few times. The CDR3 nucleotides are TGTGCCAGCAGTTATTCGGGACTAGCGTTCACAGATACGCAGTATTTT. It codes for CASSYSGLAFTDTQYF. The V and J genes are TRBV6-5 and TRBJ2-3, with 10 bases identical to TRBD2. The CDR3 has 16 amino acids. V dropped 3 bases and J dropped 2; count of bases not matched to a gene: 5. From germline, CDR1 is MNHEY and CDR2 SVGAGI.

This clonotype occurred many times. The chain joins TRBV7-2 to TRBJ1-2, with D unresolved. The CDR3 length is 13 residues. Trimming took off 0 bases at V and 2 bases at J, with 4 bases between the two ends. Germline V CDR1 and CDR2: SGHTA, FQGNSA. This CDR3 reads CASSLAQNYGYTF. CDR3 DNA sequence: TGTGCCAGCAGCTTAGCGCAGAACTATGGCTACACCTTC.

The sample holds a few counts of this clonotype. J is TRBJ2-1 and V is TRBV12-3 or TRBV12-4, with D possibly TRBD1 on 5 matching bases. The CDR3 contains 14 residues. Trimming removed 8 bases at V and 0 bases at J, with 11 bases between. The CDR3 loop reads CASRGARSYNEQFF. In nucleotides, the CDR3 is TGTGCCAGCCGTGGGGCTCGCTCCTACAATGAGCAGTTCTTC.

The chain combines TRBV10-3 with TRBJ2-7, with a tentative D call TRBD1 (6 bases). Trimming took off 3 bases at V and 2 bases at J, with 17 bases between the two ends. This CDR3 contains 16 residues. The germline V gene encodes CDR1 ENHRY and CDR2 SYGVKD. CDR3 sequence reads: CAISDHTPDSTYEQYF. In DNA form, the CDR3 reads TGTGCCATCAGTGACCACACCCCGGACAGTACCTACGAGCAGTACTTC.

This clonotype has a count of ten or more. The chain recombines TRBV6-1 with TRBJ2-7; 10 nucleotides match TRBD2. V lost 1 base, J lost 4 bases, and 4 bases stayed unmatched. The CDR3 has 15 amino acids. Germline V gene data show CDR1 as MNHNS and CDR2 as SASEGT. The DNA for the CDR3 is TGTGCCAGCAGTGAAGAGGGGACTAGCGAATACGAGCAGTACTTC. This encodes CASSEEGTSEYEQYF.

The rearrangement uses TRBV29-1 and TRBJ1-2; D gene ambiguous. The length of the CDR3 is 14 residues. From germline, CDR1 is SQVTM and CDR2 ANQGSEA. Trimming removed 4 bases at V and 7 bases at J, with 19 bases between. CDR3 loop: CSVVWTLGFSGYTF. The CDR3 DNA follows: TGCAGCGTTGTATGGACTCTCGGTTTTAGTGGCTACACCTTC. Using reference TRBV29-1 and TRBJ1-2 for the parts outside the CDR3, the full variable domain is SAVISQKPSRDICQRGTSLTIQCQVDSQVTMMFWYRQQPGQSLTLIATANQGSEATYESGFVIDKFPISRPNLTFSTLTVSNMSPEDSSIYLCSVVWTLGFSGYTFGSGTRLTVV.

In this sample, this clonotype turned up a few times. The chain couples TRBV5-6 to TRBJ2-5; 7 positions agree with TRBD2. This CDR3 contains 16 residues. The trim removed 1 base at V and 4 bases at J, leaving 10 bases unmatched. From germline, CDR1 is SGHDT and CDR2 YYEEEE. CDR3 amino acids: CASSLWDYRGLETQYF. In nucleotides, the CDR3 is TGTGCCAGCAGCTTGTGGGACTATCGGGGGTTAGAGACCCAGTACTTC.

This clonotype was observed a few times. The chain links TRBV24-1 to TRBJ1-5; D might be TRBD1 (6 bases). V lost 4 bases and J lost 4, with 16 bases in between. The CDR3 has 16 residues. Germline loops: CDR1 KGHDR, CDR2 SFDVKD. The CDR3 region is CATSDGLGQKNQPQHF. In DNA form, the CDR3 reads TGTGCCACCAGTGACGGGCTCGGACAGAAAAATCAGCCCCAGCATTTT.

The chain employs TRBV20-1 and TRBJ1-1; D uncertain. The V end lost 6 bases, the J end lost 1 base, and 15 bases lay between the germline ends. This CDR3 region has 14 residues. Germline lookup yields CDR1 DFQATT and CDR2 SNEGSKA (reference sequence). The CDR3 sequence is CSAVSGSTNTEAFF. The DNA of the CDR3 is TGCAGTGCCGTATCAGGATCGACGAACACTGAAGCTTTCTTT.

This clonotype was counted at least ten times. The chain links TRBV4-2 to TRBJ2-1; 7 bases map to TRBD1. CDR3 length equals 13 residues. CDR1 is LGHNA and CDR2 is YNFKEQ in the germline V gene. J lost 12 bases, V lost 3 bases, and 8 bases had no gene match. The CDR3 coding sequence is TGTGCCAGCAGCCAGGCCACAGGGGAAAGGCAGTTCTTC. Translating gives CASSQATGERQFF.

This clonotype was observed a handful of times. The CDR3 nucleotides are TGTGCCAGCAGTTTAGTCCTAGACTACGAGCAGTACTTC. Encoded protein: CASSLVLDYEQYF. The V call is TRBV12-3 or TRBV12-4, the J call TRBJ2-7, with D unresolved. The CDR3 has 13 amino acids. V was clipped by 1 base and J by 3 bases, with 7 bases between them.

The sample holds a few counts of this clonotype. The gene calls are TRBV2 and TRBJ1-1; the D is unclear. V was shortened by 2 bases and J by 3 bases, with 10 bases between the two germline ends. The CDR3 spans 14 residues. CDR1 is SNHLY, CDR2 FYNNEI, per germline. The CDR3 nucleotides are TGTGCCAGCAGTGAAACACGGTCGGACACTGAAGCTTTCTTT. This translates into CASSETRSDTEAFF.